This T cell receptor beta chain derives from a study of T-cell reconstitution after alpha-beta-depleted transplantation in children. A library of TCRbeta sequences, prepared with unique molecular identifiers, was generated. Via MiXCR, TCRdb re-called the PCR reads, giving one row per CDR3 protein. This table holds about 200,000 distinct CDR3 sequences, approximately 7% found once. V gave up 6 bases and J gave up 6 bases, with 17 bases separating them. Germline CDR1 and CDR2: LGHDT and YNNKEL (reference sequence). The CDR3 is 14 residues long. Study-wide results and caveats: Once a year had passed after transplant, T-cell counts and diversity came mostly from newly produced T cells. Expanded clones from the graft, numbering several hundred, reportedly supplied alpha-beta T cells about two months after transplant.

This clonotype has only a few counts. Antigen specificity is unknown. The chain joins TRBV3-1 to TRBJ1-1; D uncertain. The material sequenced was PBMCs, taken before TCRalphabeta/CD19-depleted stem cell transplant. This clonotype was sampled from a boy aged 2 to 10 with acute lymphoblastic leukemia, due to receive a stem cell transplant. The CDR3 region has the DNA TGTGCCAGCAGTTCCCGGAAATCCCCCCCTGAAGCTTTCTTT. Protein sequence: CASSSRKSPPEAFF.